This T cell receptor beta chain was captured by sequencing in a study of T cells after yellow fever vaccination. Study in general: Preparation of the low-cell-number fractions used SMART-Seq v4 Ultra Low Input. Study observations and caveats: At about 97% for CD4 and 70% to 90% for CD8, most primary-vaccination clones showed up again after the booster. One caveat is that FACS-sorted repertoires could contain abundant clonotypes contaminating from the bulk population.

TCRdb fed the 5' RACE reads into MiXCR, producing one record per CDR3 protein. The sample includes approximately 550,000 distinct CDR3 sequences, under 25% seen only once; the top ten take 13% to 15%. V lost 5 bases to trimming and J lost 7 bases, with 14 bases between them. The CDR3 consists of 14 residues. The germline CDR1 and CDR2 sequences are MNHNS and SASEGT. As concerns this clonotype: Its antigen is undetermined.

The receptor was derived from a man between 25 and 39 years old who received the YFV17D yellow fever vaccine. Specimen: PBMCs, collected 15 days after the yellow fever booster vaccination. The chain has TRBV6-1 and TRBJ2-2; D is unclear. CDR3 DNA sequence: TGTGCCAGCAGTCCCAGAGGAAGGAACGGGGAGCTGTTTTTT. Amino acid sequence: CASSPRGRNGELFF.